The entry below describes one T cell receptor beta chain. The data belong to a study of CD8 T cells in Susac syndrome. Reverse transcription of roughly 0.5 to 1 ug RNA was performed with random hexamers. immunoSEQ multiplex PCR amplified TCR beta CDR3 across 54 Vbeta, 13 Jbeta. TCRdb independently ran MiXCR on the immunoSEQ multiplex PCR reads; one entry per CDR3 protein. The table includes approximately 190,000 distinct CDR3 sequences, around 95% detected once. Germline V gene data show CDR1 as SNHLY and CDR2 as FYNNEI. This CDR3 is built from 13 residues. Trimming removed 4 bases at V and 9 bases at J, with 13 bases between. The authors sequenced TCR beta from blood CD8+ and CD4+ T cells. The TEMRA cells underwent FACS enrichment, while the CD8+ and CD4+ T cells underwent negative isolation.

The V call is TRBV2, the J call TRBJ2-1; D unresolved. The sequencing sample was made of CD8+ T cells from PBMCs. The clonotype was recovered from a human donor with Susac syndrome. The CDR3 protein is CASSAESTSEQFF. The DNA of the CDR3 is TGTGCCAGCAGTGCCGAGTCCACCAGTGAGCAGTTCTTC.